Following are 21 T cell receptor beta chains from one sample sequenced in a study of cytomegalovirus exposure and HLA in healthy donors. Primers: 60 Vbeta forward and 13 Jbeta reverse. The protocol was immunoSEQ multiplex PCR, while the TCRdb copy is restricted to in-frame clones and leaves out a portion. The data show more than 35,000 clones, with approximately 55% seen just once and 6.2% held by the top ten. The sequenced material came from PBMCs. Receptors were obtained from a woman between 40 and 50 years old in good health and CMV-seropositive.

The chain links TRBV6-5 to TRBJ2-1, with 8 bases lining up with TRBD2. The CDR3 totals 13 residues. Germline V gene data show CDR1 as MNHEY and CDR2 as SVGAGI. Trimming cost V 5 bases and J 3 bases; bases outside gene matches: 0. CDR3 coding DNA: TGTGCCAGCAGTGGGACTAGCTACAATGAGCAGTTCTTC. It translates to CASSGTSYNEQFF.

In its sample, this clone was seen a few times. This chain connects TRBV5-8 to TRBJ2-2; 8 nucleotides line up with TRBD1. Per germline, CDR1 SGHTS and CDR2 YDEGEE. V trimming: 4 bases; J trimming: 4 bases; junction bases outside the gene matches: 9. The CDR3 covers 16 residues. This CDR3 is CASSPEDRAGTGELFF. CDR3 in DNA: TGTGCCAGCAGCCCGGAGGACAGGGCAGGCACCGGGGAGCTGTTTTTT.

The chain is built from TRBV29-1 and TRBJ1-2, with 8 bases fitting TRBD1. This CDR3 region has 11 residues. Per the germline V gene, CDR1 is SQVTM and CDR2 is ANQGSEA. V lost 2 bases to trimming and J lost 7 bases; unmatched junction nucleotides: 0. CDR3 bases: TGCAGCGTTGAACAGGGGGCTGGCTACACCTTC. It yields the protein CSVEQGAGYTF. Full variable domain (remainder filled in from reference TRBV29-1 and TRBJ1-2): SAVISQKPSRDICQRGTSLTIQCQVDSQVTMMFWYRQQPGQSLTLIATANQGSEATYESGFVIDKFPISRPNLTFSTLTVSNMSPEDSSIYLCSVEQGAGYTFGSGTRLTVV.

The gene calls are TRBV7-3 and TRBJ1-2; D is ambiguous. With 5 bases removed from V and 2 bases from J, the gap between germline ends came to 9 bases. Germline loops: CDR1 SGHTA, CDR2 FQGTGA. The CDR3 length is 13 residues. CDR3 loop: CASSPDKNYGYTF. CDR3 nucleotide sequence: TGTGCCAGCAGCCCTGACAAGAACTATGGCTACACCTTC.

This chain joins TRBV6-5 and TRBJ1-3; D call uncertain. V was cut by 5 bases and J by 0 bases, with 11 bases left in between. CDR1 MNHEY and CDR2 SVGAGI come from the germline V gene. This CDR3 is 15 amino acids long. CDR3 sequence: CASSPPAGSGNTIYF. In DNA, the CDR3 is TGTGCCAGCAGTCCCCCCGCAGGCTCTGGAAACACCATATATTTT.

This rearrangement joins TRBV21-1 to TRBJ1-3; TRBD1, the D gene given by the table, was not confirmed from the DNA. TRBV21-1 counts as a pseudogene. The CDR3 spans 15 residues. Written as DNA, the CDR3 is TGTGCCAGCAGGGAGGACAGGGATTCTGGAAACACCATATATTTT. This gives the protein CASREDRDSGNTIYF.

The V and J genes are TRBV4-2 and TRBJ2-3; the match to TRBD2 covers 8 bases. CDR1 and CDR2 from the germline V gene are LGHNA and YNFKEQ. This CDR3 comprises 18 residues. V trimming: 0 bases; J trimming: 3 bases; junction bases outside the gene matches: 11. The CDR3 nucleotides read TGTGCCAGCAGCCAAGATTTCAAGGCCGGGGGGGAGACAGATACGCAGTATTTT. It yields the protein CASSQDFKAGGETDTQYF.

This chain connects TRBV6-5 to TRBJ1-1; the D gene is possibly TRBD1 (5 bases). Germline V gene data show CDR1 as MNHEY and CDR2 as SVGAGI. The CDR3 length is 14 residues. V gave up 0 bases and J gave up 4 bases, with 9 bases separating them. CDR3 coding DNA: TGTGCCAGCAGTTACTCTTTTCAGGGCACTGAAGCTTTCTTT. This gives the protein CASSYSFQGTEAFF.

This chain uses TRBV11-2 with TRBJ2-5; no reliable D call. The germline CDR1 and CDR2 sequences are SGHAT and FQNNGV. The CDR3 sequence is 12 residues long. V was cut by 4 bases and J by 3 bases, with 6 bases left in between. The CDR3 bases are TGTGCCAGCAGCTGGCGGAAAGAGACCCAGTACTTC. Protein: CASSWRKETQYF.

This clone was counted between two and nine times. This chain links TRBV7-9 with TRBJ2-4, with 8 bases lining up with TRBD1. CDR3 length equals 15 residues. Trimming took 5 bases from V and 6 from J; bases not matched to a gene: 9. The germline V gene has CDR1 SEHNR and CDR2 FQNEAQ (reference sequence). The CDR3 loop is CASSDKTGEVNIQYF. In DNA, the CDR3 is TGTGCCAGCAGCGACAAGACAGGGGAGGTAAACATTCAGTACTTC.

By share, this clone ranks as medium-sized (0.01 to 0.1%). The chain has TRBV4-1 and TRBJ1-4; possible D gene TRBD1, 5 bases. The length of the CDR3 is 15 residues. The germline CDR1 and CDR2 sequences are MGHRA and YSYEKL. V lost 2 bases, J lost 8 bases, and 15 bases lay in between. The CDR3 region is CASSQSPQGGEKLFF. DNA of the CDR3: TGCGCCAGCAGCCAAAGCCCTCAGGGTGGGGAAAAACTGTTTTTT.

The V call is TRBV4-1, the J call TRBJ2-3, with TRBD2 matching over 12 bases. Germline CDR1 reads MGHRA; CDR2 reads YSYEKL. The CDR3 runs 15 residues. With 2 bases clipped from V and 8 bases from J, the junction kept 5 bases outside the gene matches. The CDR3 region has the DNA TGCGCCAGCAGCCAAACGACTAGCGGGGGTTCTACGCAGTATTTT. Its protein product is CASSQTTSGGSTQYF.

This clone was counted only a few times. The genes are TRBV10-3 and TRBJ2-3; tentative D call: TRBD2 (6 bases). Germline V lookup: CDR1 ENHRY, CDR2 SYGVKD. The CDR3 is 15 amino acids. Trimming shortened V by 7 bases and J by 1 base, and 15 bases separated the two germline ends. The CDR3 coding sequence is TGTGCCATCACGTCCGGAGCGGGCCGCACAGATACGCAGTATTTT. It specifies CAITSGAGRTDTQYF.

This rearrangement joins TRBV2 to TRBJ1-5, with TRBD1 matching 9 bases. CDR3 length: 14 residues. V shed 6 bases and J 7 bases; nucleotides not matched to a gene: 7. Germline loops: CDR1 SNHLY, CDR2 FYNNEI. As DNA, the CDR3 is TGTGCCAGCAGCCTACAGGGGGCGAGGCAGCCCCAGCATTTT. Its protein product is CASSLQGARQPQHF.

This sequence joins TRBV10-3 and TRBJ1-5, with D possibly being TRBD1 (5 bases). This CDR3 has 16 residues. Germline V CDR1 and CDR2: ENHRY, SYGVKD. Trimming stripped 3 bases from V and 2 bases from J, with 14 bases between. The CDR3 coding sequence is TGTGCCATCAGTGATCTCGGGGGAAGGGGCAATCAGCCCCAGCATTTT. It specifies CAISDLGGRGNQPQHF.

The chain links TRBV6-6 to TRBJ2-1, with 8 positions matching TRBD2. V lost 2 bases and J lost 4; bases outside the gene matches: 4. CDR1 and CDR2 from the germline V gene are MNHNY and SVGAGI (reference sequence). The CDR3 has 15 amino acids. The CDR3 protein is CASSYSSGEYNEQFF. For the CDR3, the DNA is TGTGCCAGCAGTTACAGTAGCGGGGAGTACAATGAGCAGTTCTTC.

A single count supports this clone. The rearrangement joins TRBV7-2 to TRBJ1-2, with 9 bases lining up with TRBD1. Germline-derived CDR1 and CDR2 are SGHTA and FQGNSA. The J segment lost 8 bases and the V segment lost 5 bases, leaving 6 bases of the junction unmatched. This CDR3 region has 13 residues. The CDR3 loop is CASSIGTGRGYTF. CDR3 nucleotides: TGTGCCAGCAGCATCGGGACAGGGCGAGGCTACACCTTC.

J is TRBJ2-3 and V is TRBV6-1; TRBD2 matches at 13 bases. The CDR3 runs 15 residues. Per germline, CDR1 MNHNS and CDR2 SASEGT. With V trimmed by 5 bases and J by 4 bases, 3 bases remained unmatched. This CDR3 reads CASSSLAGGPDTQYF. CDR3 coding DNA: TGTGCCAGCAGTTCACTAGCGGGGGGGCCAGATACGCAGTATTTT.

The CDR3 here is CAWTRGQAVDEKLFF. The CDR3 nucleotides read TGTGCCTGGACCAGGGGACAGGCGGTAGACGAAAAACTGTTTTTT. The chain uses TRBV30 and TRBJ1-4; 8 positions agree with TRBD1. With V trimmed by 4 bases and J by 8 bases, 12 bases remained unmatched. CDR3 length equals 15 residues. Germline V gene sequence: CDR1 GTSNPN, CDR2 SVGIG (reference sequence).

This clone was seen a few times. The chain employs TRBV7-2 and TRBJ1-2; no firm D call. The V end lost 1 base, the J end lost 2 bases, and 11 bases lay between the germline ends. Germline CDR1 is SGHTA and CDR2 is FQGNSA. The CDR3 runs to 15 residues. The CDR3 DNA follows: TGTGCCAGCAGCTTAGGAGGCAGCCTGAACTATGGCTACACCTTC. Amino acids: CASSLGGSLNYGYTF.

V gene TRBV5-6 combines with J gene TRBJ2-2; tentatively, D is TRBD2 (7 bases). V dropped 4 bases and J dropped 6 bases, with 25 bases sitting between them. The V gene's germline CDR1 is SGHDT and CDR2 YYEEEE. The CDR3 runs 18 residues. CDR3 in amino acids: CASSRLLTGGGGAGELFF. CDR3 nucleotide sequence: TGTGCCAGCAGCCGACTCCTAACAGGAGGGGGAGGGGCCGGGGAGCTGTTTTTT.